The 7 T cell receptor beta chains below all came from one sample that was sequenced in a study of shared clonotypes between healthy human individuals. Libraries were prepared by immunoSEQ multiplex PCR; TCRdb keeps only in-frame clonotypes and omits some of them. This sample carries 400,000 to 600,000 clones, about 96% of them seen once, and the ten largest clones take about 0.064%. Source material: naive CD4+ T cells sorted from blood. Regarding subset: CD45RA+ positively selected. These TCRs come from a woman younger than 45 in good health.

This CDR3 reads CASSPGLPNNEQFF. The CDR3 bases are TGTGCCAGCTCACCTGGACTACCCAACAATGAGCAGTTCTTC. This chain links TRBV18 with TRBJ2-1; D perhaps matches TRBD2 (6 bases). The CDR3 extends over 14 amino acids. Trimming removed 3 bases from V and 5 bases from J, with 11 bases in between. Germline-derived CDR1 and CDR2 are KGHSH and LQKENI.

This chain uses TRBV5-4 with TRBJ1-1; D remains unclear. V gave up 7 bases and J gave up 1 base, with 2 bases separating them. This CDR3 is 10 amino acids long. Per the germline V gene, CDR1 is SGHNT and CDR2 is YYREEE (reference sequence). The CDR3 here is CASRNTEAFF. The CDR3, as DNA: TGTGCCAGCCGGAACACTGAAGCTTTCTTT.

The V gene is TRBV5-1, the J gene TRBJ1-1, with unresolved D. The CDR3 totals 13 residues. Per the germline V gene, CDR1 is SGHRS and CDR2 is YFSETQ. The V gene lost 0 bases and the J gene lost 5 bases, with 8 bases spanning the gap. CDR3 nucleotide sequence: TGCGCCAGCAGCTTGGGGGGAGTGACTGAAGCTTTCTTT. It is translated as CASSLGGVTEAFF. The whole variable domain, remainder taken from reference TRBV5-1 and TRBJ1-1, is KAGVTQTPRYLIKTRGQQVTLSCSPISGHRSVSWYQQTPGQGLQFLFEYFSETQRNKGNFPGRFSGRQFSNSRSEMNVSTLELGDSALYLCASSLGGVTEAFFGQGTRLTVV.

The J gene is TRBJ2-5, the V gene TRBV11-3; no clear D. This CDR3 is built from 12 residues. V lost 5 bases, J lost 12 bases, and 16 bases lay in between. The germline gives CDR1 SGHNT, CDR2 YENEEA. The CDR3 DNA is TGTGCCAGCAGCCCCATGGCCAGGCGGAAGTACTTC. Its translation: CASSPMARRKYF.

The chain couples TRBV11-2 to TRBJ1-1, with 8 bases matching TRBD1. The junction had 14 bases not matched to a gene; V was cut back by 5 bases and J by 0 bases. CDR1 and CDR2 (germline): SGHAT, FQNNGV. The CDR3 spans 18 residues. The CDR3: CASSQPLDRALMNTEAFF. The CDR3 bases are TGTGCCAGCAGCCAACCCCTGGACAGGGCCCTTATGAACACTGAAGCTTTCTTT.

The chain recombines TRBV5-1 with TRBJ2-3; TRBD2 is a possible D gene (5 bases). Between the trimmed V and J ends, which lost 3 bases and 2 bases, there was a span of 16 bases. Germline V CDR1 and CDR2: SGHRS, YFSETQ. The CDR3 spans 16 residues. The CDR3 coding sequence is TGCGCCAGCAGCTCTGGAGGTGCCCCCCCCACAGATACGCAGTATTTT. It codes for CASSSGGAPPTDTQYF. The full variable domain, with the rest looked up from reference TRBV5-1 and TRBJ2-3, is KAGVTQTPRYLIKTRGQQVTLSCSPISGHRSVSWYQQTPGQGLQFLFEYFSETQRNKGNFPGRFSGRQFSNSRSEMNVSTLELGDSALYLCASSSGGAPPTDTQYFGPGTRLTVL.

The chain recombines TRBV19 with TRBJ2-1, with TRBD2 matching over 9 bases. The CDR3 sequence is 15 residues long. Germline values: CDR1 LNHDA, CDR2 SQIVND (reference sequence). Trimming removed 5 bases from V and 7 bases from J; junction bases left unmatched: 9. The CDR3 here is CASSPRGGLANEQFF. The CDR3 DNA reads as TGTGCCAGTAGTCCCCGTGGGGGACTAGCAAATGAGCAGTTCTTC.